The entry below gives a single T cell receptor beta chain sequence along with its context. Its cognate antigen is unknown. Clones were sequenced by immunoSEQ multiplex PCR, and TCRdb holds only the in-frame ones, with some missing. The top ten hold around 2% of the sample, which has about 16,000 clones, about nine tenths seen once. Germline loops: CDR1 SEHNR, CDR2 FQNEAQ (reference sequence). CDR3 length: 15 residues. The ends were cut back, 5 bases at V and 5 bases at J, with 17 bases in the middle. Over chemoradiotherapy, repertoires were sampled more than once. These data are taken from a study of chemoradiotherapy in HPV16-positive cancers. Study information: Candidate HPV-specific clones and shared TCR motifs came from a couple of HPV16-positive patients.

Study-wide results and caveats: During treatment, candidate HPV-specific clones and E7-related motifs expanded in tumor.

Sequencing used blood, obtained from a patient who underwent chemoradiotherapy. The chain carries TRBV7-9 and TRBJ2-3; tentatively, D is TRBD2 (6 bases). This sequence originates from a human donor with HPV-associated anogenital cancer. As DNA, the CDR3 is TGTGCCAGCAGCAAGACTAGTCCCTCACAAGATACGCAGTATTTT. Protein sequence: CASSKTSPSQDTQYF.